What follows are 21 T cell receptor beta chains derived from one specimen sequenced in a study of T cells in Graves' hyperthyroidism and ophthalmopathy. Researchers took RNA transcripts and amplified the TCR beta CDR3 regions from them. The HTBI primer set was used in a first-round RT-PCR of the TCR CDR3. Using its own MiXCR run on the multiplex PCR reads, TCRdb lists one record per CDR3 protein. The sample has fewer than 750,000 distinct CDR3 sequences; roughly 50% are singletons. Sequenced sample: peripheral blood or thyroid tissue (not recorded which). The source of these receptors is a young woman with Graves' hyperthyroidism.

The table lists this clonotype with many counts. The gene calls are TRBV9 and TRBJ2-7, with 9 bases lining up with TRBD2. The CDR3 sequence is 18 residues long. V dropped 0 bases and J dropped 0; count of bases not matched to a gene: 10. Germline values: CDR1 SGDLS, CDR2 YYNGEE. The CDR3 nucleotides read TGTGCCAGCAGCGTAGGCACAGCTAGCGGGATTAGCTCCTACGAGCAGTACTTC. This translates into CASSVGTASGISSYEQYF.

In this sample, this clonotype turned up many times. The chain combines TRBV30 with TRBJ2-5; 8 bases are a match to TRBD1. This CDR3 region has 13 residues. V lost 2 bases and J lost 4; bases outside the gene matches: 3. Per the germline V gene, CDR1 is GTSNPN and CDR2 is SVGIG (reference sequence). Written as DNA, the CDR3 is TGTGCCTGGAGTTCAGGGGGCGGAGAGACCCAGTACTTC. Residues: CAWSSGGGETQYF. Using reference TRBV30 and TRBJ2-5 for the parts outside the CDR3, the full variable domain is SQTIHQWPATLVQPVGSPLSLECTVEGTSNPNLYWYRQAAGRGLQLLFYSVGIGQISSEVPQNLSASRPQDRQFILSSKKLLLSDSGFYLCAWSSGGGETQYFGPGTRLLVL.

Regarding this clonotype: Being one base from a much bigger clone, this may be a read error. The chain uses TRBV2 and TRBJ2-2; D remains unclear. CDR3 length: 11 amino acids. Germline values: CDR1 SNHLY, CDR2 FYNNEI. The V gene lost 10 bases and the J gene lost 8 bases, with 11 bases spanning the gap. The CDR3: CANRSWGELFF. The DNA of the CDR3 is TGTGCCAACAGAAGTTGGGGGGAGCTGTTTTTT.

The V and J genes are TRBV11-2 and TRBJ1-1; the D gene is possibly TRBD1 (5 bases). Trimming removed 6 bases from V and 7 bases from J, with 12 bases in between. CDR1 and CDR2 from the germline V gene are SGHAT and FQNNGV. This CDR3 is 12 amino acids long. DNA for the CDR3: TGTGCCAGCAGGGGGGAGTACAATGAAGCTTTCTTT. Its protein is CASRGEYNEAFF.

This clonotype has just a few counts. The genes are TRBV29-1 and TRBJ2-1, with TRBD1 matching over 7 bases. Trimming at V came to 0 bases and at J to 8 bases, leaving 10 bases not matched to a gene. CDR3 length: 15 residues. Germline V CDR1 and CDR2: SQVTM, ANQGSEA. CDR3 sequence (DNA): TGCAGCGTTGAAGATCGAGACAGGGCATACGATGAGCAGTTCTTC. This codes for CSVEDRDRAYDEQFF.

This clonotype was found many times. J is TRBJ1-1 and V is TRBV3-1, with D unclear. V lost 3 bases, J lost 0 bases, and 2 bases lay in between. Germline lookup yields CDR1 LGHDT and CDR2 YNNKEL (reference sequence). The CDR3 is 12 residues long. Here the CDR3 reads CASSHMNTEAFF. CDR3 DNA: TGTGCCAGCAGCCACATGAACACTGAAGCTTTCTTT.

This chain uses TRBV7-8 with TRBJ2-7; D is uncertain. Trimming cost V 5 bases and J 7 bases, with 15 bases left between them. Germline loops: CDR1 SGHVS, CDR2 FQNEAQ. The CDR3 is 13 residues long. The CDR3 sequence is CASSPVGNNEQYF. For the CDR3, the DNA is TGTGCCAGCAGCCCCGTGGGAAACAATGAGCAGTACTTC. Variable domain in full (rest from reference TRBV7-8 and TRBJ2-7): GAGVSQSPRYKVAKRGQDVALRCDPISGHVSLFWYQQALGQGPEFLTYFQNEAQLDKSGLPSDRFFAERPEGSVSTLKIQRTQQEDSAVYLCASSPVGNNEQYFGPGTRLTVT.

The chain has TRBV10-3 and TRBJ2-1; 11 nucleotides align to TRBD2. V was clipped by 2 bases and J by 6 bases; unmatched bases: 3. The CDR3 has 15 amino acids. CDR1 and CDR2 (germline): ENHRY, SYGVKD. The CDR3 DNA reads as TGTGCCATCAGTGAGACTAGCGGGAGAGGCAATGAGCAGTTCTTC. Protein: CAISETSGRGNEQFF.

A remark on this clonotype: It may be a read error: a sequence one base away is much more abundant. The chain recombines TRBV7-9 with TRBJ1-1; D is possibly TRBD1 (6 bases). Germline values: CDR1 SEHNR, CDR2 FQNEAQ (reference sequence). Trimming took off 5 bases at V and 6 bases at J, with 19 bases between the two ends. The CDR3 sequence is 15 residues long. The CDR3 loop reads CASSQREVGAAEAFF. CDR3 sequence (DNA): TGTGCCAGCAGCCAAAGGGAAGTGGGGGCAGCTGAAGCTTTCTTT.

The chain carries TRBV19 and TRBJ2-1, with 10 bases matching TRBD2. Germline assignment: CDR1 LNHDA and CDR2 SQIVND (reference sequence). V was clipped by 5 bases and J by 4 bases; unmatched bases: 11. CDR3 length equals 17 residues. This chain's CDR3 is CASSARSGTSAYNEQFF. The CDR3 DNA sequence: TGTGCCAGTAGTGCCCGCTCCGGGACTAGCGCTTACAATGAGCAGTTCTTC.

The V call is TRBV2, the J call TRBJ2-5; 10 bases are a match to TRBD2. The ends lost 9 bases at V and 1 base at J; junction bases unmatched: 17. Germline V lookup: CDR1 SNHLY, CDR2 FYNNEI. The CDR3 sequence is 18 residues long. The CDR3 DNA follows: TGTGCCAGTAGTAGAGGACTAGCGGCCACAGGGACCCAAGAGACCCAGTACTTC. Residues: CASSRGLAATGTQETQYF. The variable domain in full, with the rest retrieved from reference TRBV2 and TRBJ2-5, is EPEVTQTPSHQVTQMGQEVILRCVPISNHLYFYWYRQILGQKVEFLVSFYNNEISEKSEIFDDQFSVERPDGSNFTLKIRSTKLEDSAMYFCASSRGLAATGTQETQYFGPGTRLLVL.

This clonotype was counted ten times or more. The CDR3 nucleotides read TGTGCCTGGAGGGCTACAGGGGCAACTGAAGCTTTCTTT. Protein sequence: CAWRATGATEAFF. This sequence joins TRBV30 and TRBJ1-1; TRBD1 matches at 7 bases. V was pared by 3 bases and J by 5 bases, with 6 bases of the junction left unmatched. The CDR3 consists of 13 residues. Per the germline V gene, CDR1 is GTSNPN and CDR2 is SVGIG (reference sequence).

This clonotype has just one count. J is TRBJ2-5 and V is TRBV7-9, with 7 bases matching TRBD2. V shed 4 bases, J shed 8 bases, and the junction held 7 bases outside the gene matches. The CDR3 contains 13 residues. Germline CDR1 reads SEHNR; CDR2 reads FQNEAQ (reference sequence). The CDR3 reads CASSYSGWDTQYF. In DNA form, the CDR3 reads TGTGCCAGCAGCTATAGCGGGTGGGACACCCAGTACTTC.

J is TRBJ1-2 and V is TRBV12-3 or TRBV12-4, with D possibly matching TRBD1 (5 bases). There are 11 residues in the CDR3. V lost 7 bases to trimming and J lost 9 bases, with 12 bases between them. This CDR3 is CASKGTSRYTF. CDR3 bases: TGTGCCAGCAAAGGGACTAGCCGCTACACCTTC.

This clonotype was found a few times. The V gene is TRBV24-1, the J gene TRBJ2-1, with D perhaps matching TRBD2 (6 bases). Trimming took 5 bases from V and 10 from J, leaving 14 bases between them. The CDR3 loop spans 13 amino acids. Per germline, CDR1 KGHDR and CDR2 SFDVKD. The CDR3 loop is CATSVFGRREQFF. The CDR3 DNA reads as TGTGCCACCAGTGTATTCGGGAGAAGAGAGCAGTTCTTC.

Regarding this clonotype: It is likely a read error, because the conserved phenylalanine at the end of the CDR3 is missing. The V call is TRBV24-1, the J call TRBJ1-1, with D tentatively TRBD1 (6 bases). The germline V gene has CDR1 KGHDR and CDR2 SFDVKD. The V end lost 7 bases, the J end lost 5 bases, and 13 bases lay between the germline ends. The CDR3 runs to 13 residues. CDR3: CATSLTGATEAFL. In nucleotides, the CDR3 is TGTGCCACCAGCCTGACAGGCGCTACTGAAGCTTTCCTT.

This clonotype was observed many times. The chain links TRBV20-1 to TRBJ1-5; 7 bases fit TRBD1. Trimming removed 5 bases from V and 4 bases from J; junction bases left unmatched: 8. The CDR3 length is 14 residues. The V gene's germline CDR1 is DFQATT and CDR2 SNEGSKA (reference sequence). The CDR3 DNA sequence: TGCAGTGCTGTCAGGGGACAGCTAAATCAGCCCCAGCATTTT. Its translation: CSAVRGQLNQPQHF.

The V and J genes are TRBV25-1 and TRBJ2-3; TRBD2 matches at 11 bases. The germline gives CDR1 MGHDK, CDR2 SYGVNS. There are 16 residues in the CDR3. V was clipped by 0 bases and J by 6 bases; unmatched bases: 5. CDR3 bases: TGTGCCAGCAGTGAATATAGCGGGAGGGTTGGGGATACGCAGTATTTT. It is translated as CASSEYSGRVGDTQYF.

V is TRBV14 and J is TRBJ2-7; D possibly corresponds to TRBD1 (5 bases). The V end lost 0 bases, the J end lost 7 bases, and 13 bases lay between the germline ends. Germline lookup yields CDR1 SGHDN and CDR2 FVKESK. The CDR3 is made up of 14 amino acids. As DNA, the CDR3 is TGTGCCAGCAGCCAAGATTCCAGGGTGGGTGAGCAGTACTTC. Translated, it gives CASSQDSRVGEQYF.

DNA for the CDR3: TGTGCCATCAGAGACGACACCGGGGAGCTGTTTTTT. It is translated as CAIRDDTGELFF. This chain links TRBV10-3 with TRBJ2-2; D is unresolved. CDR3 length: 12 residues. Trimming cost V 6 bases and J 3 bases, with 5 bases left between them. Germline lookup yields CDR1 ENHRY and CDR2 SYGVKD.

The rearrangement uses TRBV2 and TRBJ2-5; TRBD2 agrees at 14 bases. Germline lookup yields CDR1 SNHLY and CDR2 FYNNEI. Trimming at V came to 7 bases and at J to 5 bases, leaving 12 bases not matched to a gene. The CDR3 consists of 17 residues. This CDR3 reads CASTDPGTSGSRETQYF. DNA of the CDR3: TGTGCCAGCACCGACCCCGGGACTAGCGGGAGCAGGGAGACCCAGTACTTC.